Below are 24 T cell receptor beta chains sequenced from a single sample in a study of CD8 T cells in ankylosing spondylitis. TCRdb ran MiXCR on the 5' RACE reads and lists one entry per CDR3 protein. The repertoire has some 240,000 distinct CDR3 sequences, approximately 9% of them found once; the top ten carry 6.5% to 7%. The sequencing input was blood, either unsorted or a sorted T cell fraction (not recorded which). All receptors derive from a male donor with ankylosing spondylitis or in good health (not recorded which).

The V gene is TRBV30, the J gene TRBJ2-1; D not certain. The CDR3 spans 14 residues. The V end lost 2 bases, the J end lost 2 bases, and 10 bases lay between the germline ends. CDR1 GTSNPN and CDR2 SVGIG come from the germline V gene (reference sequence). The CDR3: CAWSIVRAYNEQFF. CDR3 in DNA: TGTGCCTGGAGTATAGTCCGCGCCTACAATGAGCAGTTCTTC.

The sample holds many counts of this clonotype. This CDR3 is CASSPAGTGVYNEQFF. CDR3 DNA: TGTGCCAGCTCACCAGCTGGGACAGGGGTTTACAATGAGCAGTTCTTC. The rearrangement joins TRBV18 to TRBJ2-1, with 10 bases that match TRBD1. CDR3 length: 16 residues. The V gene end was trimmed by 2 bases and the J gene end by 4 bases; junction bases not matched to a gene: 5. The germline CDR1 and CDR2 sequences are KGHSH and LQKENI.

This clonotype came up many times. This sequence joins TRBV5-6 and TRBJ1-1; D not resolved. The CDR3 contains 13 residues. The V gene's germline CDR1 is SGHDT and CDR2 YYEEEE. Between the trimmed V and J ends, which lost 1 base and 3 bases, there was a span of 7 bases. The CDR3 bases are TGTGCCAGCAGCTTGAGGCCCTACACTGAAGCTTTCTTT. Its translation: CASSLRPYTEAFF. The variable domain in full, completed from reference TRBV5-6 and TRBJ1-1, reads DAGVTQSPTHLIKTRGQQVTLRCSPKSGHDTVSWYQQALGQGPQFIFQYYEEEERQRGNFPDRFSGHQFPNYSSELNVNALLLGDSALYLCASSLRPYTEAFFGQGTRLTVV.

This clonotype appeared many times. The genes are TRBV7-6 and TRBJ1-2; the match to TRBD1 covers 8 bases. Germline V gene sequence: CDR1 SGHVS, CDR2 FNYEAQ. V gave up 5 bases and J gave up 8 bases; unmatched junction bases: 7. The CDR3 runs 13 residues. Here the CDR3 reads CASSDGTGGGYTF. CDR3 coding DNA: TGTGCCAGCAGCGACGGGACAGGAGGCGGCTACACCTTC.

This clonotype was counted a few times. The chain links TRBV7-9 to TRBJ2-1, with 8 bases aligning to TRBD2. The junction had 16 bases not matched to a gene; V was cut back by 7 bases and J by 8 bases. The CDR3 length is 16 residues. CDR1 is SEHNR and CDR2 is FQNEAQ in the germline V gene (reference sequence). The CDR3 DNA reads TGTGCCAGCACCCGGGGGGGGCTAGCGGGTATCGATGAGCAGTTCTTC. Residues: CASTRGGLAGIDEQFF.

This clonotype was seen a few times. This chain connects TRBV3-1 to TRBJ1-2, with 8 bases aligning to TRBD1. The germline V gene has CDR1 LGHDT and CDR2 YNNKEL (reference sequence). This CDR3 has 18 residues. The trim removed 0 bases at V and 0 bases at J, leaving 9 bases unmatched. The chain's CDR3 is CASSQEGRGRQPNYGYTF. DNA for the CDR3: TGTGCCAGCAGCCAAGAGGGCAGGGGGCGACAACCTAACTATGGCTACACCTTC.

This clonotype was recorded many times. The chain links TRBV20-1 to TRBJ2-2; D gene uncertain. This CDR3 has 13 residues. The V and J ends lost 0 bases and 8 bases respectively, with 10 bases between them. In germline, CDR1 is DFQATT, CDR2 SNEGSKA (reference sequence). The CDR3 DNA reads TGCAGTGCTAGAGATAGGACGAAAGGGGAGCTGTTTTTT. Translating gives CSARDRTKGELFF.

This clonotype was observed many times. The V gene is TRBV20-1, the J gene TRBJ2-1; TRBD2 is a possible D gene (7 bases). This CDR3 spans 15 amino acids. Germline V gene sequence: CDR1 DFQATT, CDR2 SNEGSKA (reference sequence). V gave up 4 bases and J gave up 2 bases, with 15 bases separating them. CDR3 protein: CSATKGGGAYNEQFF. For the CDR3, the DNA is TGCAGTGCTACTAAAGGGGGGGGGGCCTACAATGAGCAGTTCTTC.

This clonotype was picked up many times. The chain links TRBV6-2 or TRBV6-3 to TRBJ1-5; the D gene is possibly TRBD1 (5 bases). The V gene's germline CDR1 is MNHEY and CDR2 SVGEGT. The CDR3 runs to 14 residues. With 2 bases removed from V and 5 bases from J, the gap between germline ends came to 10 bases. CDR3: CASSYAGGDQPQHF. For the CDR3, the DNA is TGTGCCAGCAGTTACGCGGGAGGGGATCAGCCCCAGCATTTT.

This clonotype appeared a few times. This rearrangement joins TRBV5-1 to TRBJ2-3; 7 bases fit TRBD2. V shed 0 bases and J 6 bases; nucleotides not matched to a gene: 4. The CDR3 totals 14 residues. CDR1 SGHRS and CDR2 YFSETQ come from the germline V gene. CDR3 in DNA: TGCGCCAGCAGCTTGGCGGGACTACCCGATACGCAGTATTTT. It translates to CASSLAGLPDTQYF.

This clonotype has a count of ten or more. The chain combines TRBV5-1 with TRBJ2-7; D perhaps matches TRBD2 (6 bases). Trimming took 0 bases from V and 4 from J, leaving 11 bases between them. Germline V gene data show CDR1 as SGHRS and CDR2 as YFSETQ. The CDR3 is 14 residues long. For the CDR3, the DNA is TGCGCCAGCAGCTTGGAAGGAGGGCGGTACGAGCAGTACTTC. Its protein product is CASSLEGGRYEQYF.

V gene TRBV12-3 or TRBV12-4 combines with J gene TRBJ1-2; 8 positions match TRBD1. The CDR3 has 14 amino acids. Trimming at V came to 4 bases and at J to 5 bases, leaving 6 bases not matched to a gene. The CDR3 spells CASSSDRVSYGYTF. CDR3 nucleotide sequence: TGTGCCAGCAGTTCGGACAGGGTTTCGTATGGCTACACCTTC.

This clonotype appeared many times. This chain links TRBV20-1 with TRBJ2-1, with 9 nucleotides matching TRBD1. Losses at the gene ends were 4 bases for V and 1 base for J; bases not matched to a gene: 5. Looked up from germline, CDR1 is DFQATT and CDR2 is SNEGSKA (reference sequence). The CDR3 length is 15 residues. CDR3 in DNA: TGCAGTGCTACCCGGGACAGGGCGTCCTACAATGAGCAGTTCTTC. Encoded protein: CSATRDRASYNEQFF.

This clonotype was seen many times. The chain couples TRBV25-1 to TRBJ1-1; a weak D match, TRBD1 (6 bases). Trimming pared 2 bases from V and 5 bases from J, leaving 12 bases between. The CDR3 length is 14 residues. In germline, CDR1 is MGHDK, CDR2 SYGVNS. CDR3 sequence (DNA): TGTGCCAGCAGTGAAAGGGGGGGGGGAACTGAAGCTTTCTTT. Translation: CASSERGGGTEAFF.

The sample holds many counts of this clonotype. The V call is TRBV5-1, the J call TRBJ1-1; D perhaps matches TRBD1 (5 bases). V was pared by 0 bases and J by 0 bases, with 9 bases between. Germline V gene sequence: CDR1 SGHRS, CDR2 YFSETQ. There are 15 residues in the CDR3. The CDR3 region is CASSLAGTVNTEAFF. DNA of the CDR3: TGCGCCAGCAGCTTGGCCGGGACGGTGAACACTGAAGCTTTCTTT.

The table lists this clonotype with many counts. The V and J genes are TRBV6-1 and TRBJ1-6; the match to TRBD1 covers 9 bases. The germline gives CDR1 MNHNS, CDR2 SASEGT. V was clipped by 7 bases and J by 10 bases; unmatched bases: 5. This CDR3 is 13 amino acids long. CDR3 nucleotides: TGTGCCAGCAAAACTACAGGGGGCTCACCCCTCCACTTT. It codes for CASKTTGGSPLHF.

Ten or more counts support this clonotype. The chain carries TRBV4-3 and TRBJ2-3, with 7 positions matching TRBD1. Germline V lookup: CDR1 LGHNA, CDR2 YSLEER. Trimming cost V 4 bases and J 2 bases; bases outside gene matches: 6. This CDR3 is 15 amino acids long. The CDR3 DNA sequence: TGCGCCAGCAGCCTAGCCGACAGGGCCACAGATACGCAGTATTTT. Amino acid sequence: CASSLADRATDTQYF.

This clonotype was counted at least ten times. The chain recombines TRBV20-1 with TRBJ2-7; TRBD1 matches at 9 bases. The junction had 8 bases not matched to a gene; V was cut back by 3 bases and J by 2 bases. The CDR3 has 15 residues. The germline gives CDR1 DFQATT, CDR2 SNEGSKA (reference sequence). The CDR3 protein is CSARATQGATYEQYF. The CDR3, as DNA: TGCAGTGCTAGGGCGACACAGGGGGCAACCTACGAGCAGTACTTC.

V usage is TRBV7-9 and J usage is TRBJ1-2; possibly TRBD1 for D (5 bases). Trimming took off 4 bases at V and 6 bases at J, with 15 bases between the two ends. CDR3 length: 14 amino acids. Germline CDR1 reads SEHNR; CDR2 reads FQNEAQ (reference sequence). In DNA, the CDR3 is TGTGCCAGCAGCTCACTCGACAGATCTAATGGCTACACCTTC. The encoded protein is CASSSLDRSNGYTF.

The J gene is TRBJ2-1, the V gene TRBV7-3, with D maybe TRBD2 (5 bases). Between the trimmed V and J ends, which lost 2 bases and 7 bases, there was a span of 15 bases. The CDR3 is made up of 15 amino acids. Germline values: CDR1 SGHTA, CDR2 FQGTGA. The CDR3 loop reads CASSLSSTRGNEQFF. CDR3 DNA: TGTGCCAGCAGCTTATCCTCCACCCGAGGGAATGAGCAGTTCTTC.

This clonotype occurred many times. The chain employs TRBV5-1 and TRBJ2-7; 8 bases line up with TRBD2. J gave up 3 bases and V 5 bases, and 10 bases lay outside the gene matches. The CDR3 loop spans 15 amino acids. Looked up from germline, CDR1 is SGHRS and CDR2 is YFSETQ. The CDR3 nucleotides read TGCGCCAGCAGGTTATCCAGCGGGGGAAACTACGAGCAGTACTTC. The encoded protein is CASRLSSGGNYEQYF. Filled out from reference TRBV5-1 and TRBJ2-7, the complete variable domain reads KAGVTQTPRYLIKTRGQQVTLSCSPISGHRSVSWYQQTPGQGLQFLFEYFSETQRNKGNFPGRFSGRQFSNSRSEMNVSTLELGDSALYLCASRLSSGGNYEQYFGPGTRLTVT.

This clonotype was picked up many times. The J gene is TRBJ2-3, the V gene TRBV6-1, with unresolved D. The CDR3 runs 13 residues. The V end was cut by 5 bases, the J end by 2 bases, with 8 bases between. Per the germline V gene, CDR1 is MNHNS and CDR2 is SASEGT. CDR3 in amino acids: CASSNRPTDTQYF. The CDR3 DNA reads as TGTGCCAGCAGTAATAGACCCACAGATACGCAGTATTTT.

The chain has TRBV5-1 and TRBJ1-2; D is ambiguous. The CDR3 has 15 amino acids. Trimming took 0 bases from V and 5 from J, leaving 14 bases between them. The germline V gene encodes CDR1 SGHRS and CDR2 YFSETQ. For the CDR3, the DNA is TGCGCCAGCAGCTTGGACTTTTCGGGAGATTATGGCTACACCTTC. Protein product: CASSLDFSGDYGYTF. The full variable domain, with the rest looked up from reference TRBV5-1 and TRBJ1-2, is KAGVTQTPRYLIKTRGQQVTLSCSPISGHRSVSWYQQTPGQGLQFLFEYFSETQRNKGNFPGRFSGRQFSNSRSEMNVSTLELGDSALYLCASSLDFSGDYGYTFGSGTRLTVV.

This clonotype was seen ten or more times. The V call is TRBV7-6, the J call TRBJ1-1; D is uncertain. The germline V and J ends were trimmed by 5 bases and 5 bases, with 6 bases remaining between them. In germline, CDR1 is SGHVS, CDR2 FNYEAQ. The CDR3 has 11 amino acids. CDR3: CASSPSTEAFF. In DNA, the CDR3 is TGTGCCAGCAGCCCATCGACTGAAGCTTTCTTT. Full variable domain (rest looked up from reference TRBV7-6 and TRBJ1-1): GAGVSQSPRYKVTKRGQDVALRCDPISGHVSLYWYRQALGQGPEFLTYFNYEAQQDKSGLPNDRFSAERPEGSISTLTIQRTEQRDSAMYRCASSPSTEAFFGQGTRLTVV.